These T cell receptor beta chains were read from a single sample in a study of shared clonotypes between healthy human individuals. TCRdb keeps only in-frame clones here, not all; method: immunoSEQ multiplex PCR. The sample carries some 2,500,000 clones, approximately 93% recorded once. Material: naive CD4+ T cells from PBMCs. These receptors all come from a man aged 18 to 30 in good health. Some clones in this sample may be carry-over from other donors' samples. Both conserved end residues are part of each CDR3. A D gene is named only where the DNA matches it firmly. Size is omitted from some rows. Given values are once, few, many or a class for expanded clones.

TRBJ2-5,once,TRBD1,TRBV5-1,CASSLIGTGEETQYF,TGCGCCAGCAGCTTGATCGGGACAGGAGAAGAGACCCAGTACTTC
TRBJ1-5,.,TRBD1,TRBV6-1,CASSVRQGADQPQHF,TGTGCCAGCAGTGTACGACAGGGGGCAGATCAGCCCCAGCATTTT
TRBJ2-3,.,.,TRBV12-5,CASGYTATDTQYF,TGTGCTAGTGGCTACACAGCGACAGATACGCAGTATTTT
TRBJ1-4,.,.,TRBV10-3,CASSYSPGEKLFF,TGTGCCAGCAGTTACTCCCCGGGTGAAAAACTGTTTTTT
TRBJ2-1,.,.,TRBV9,CASSVVATLRPNEQFF,TGTGCCAGCAGCGTAGTAGCTACACTTAGACCCAATGAGCAGTTCTTC
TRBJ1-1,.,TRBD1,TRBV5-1,CASSPGQGGSTEAFF,TGCGCCAGCAGCCCGGGACAGGGGGGGAGCACTGAAGCTTTCTTT
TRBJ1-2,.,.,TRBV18,CASSYRDYGYTF,TGTGCCAGCTCATACAGGGACTATGGCTACACCTTC
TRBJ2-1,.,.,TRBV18,CASSPPGAYNEQFF,TGTGCCAGCTCACCACCAGGGGCCTACAATGAGCAGTTCTTC
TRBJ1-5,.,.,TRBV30,CAWSVGRINSNQPQHF,TGTGCCTGGAGTGTAGGACGGATTAATAGCAATCAGCCCCAGCATTTT
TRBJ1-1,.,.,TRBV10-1,CASSEVLGTEAFF,TGCGCCAGCAGTGAAGTTTTAGGCACTGAAGCTTTCTTT
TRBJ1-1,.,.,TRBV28,CASSLRSSRGTEAFF,TGTGCCAGCAGTCTTAGATCCTCTCGGGGAACTGAAGCTTTCTTT
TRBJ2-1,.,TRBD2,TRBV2,CASSVAGPSYNEQFF,TGTGCCAGCAGCGTAGCGGGGCCCTCTTACAATGAGCAGTTCTTC
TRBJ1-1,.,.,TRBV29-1,CSVGYSGEAFF,TGCAGCGTGGGATACTCAGGCGAAGCTTTCTTT
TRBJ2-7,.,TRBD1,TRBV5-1,CASSRTDRGHEQYF,TGCGCCAGCAGCCGGACGGACAGGGGCCACGAGCAGTACTTC
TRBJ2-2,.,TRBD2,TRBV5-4,CASSSRTSLGELFF,TGTGCCAGCAGCTCTCGGACTAGCCTCGGGGAGCTGTTTTTT
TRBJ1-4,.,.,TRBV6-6,CASSYLYSSRVFF,TGTGCCAGCAGTTACCTTTACTCGTCCCGGGTGTTTTTT
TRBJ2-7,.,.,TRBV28,CASSLYTVGQGRYEQYF,TGTGCCAGCAGTTTATACACCGTAGGACAAGGGAGGTACGAGCAGTACTTC
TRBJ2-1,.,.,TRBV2,CASAGSMEQFF,TGTGCCAGCGCAGGGAGTATGGAGCAGTTCTTC
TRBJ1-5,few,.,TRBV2,CASSADSNQPQHF,TGTGCCAGCAGCGCCGACAGCAATCAGCCCCAGCATTTT
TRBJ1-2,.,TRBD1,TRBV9,CASSVEAGGGYTF,TGTGCCAGCAGCGTAGAGGCAGGGGGTGGCTACACCTTC
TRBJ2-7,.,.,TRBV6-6,CASSYEAGSYEQYF,TGTGCCAGCAGTTACGAAGCGGGCTCCTACGAGCAGTACTTC
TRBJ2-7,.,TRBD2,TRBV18,CASSLGLAGGGEQYF,TGTGCCAGCTCACTCGGACTAGCGGGAGGAGGAGAGCAGTACTTC
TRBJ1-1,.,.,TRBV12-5,CASGGRGENTEAFF,TGTGCTAGTGGTGGGCGGGGGGAGAACACTGAAGCTTTCTTT
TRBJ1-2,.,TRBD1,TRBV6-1,CASRSRTGVYGYTF,TGTGCCAGCAGGAGCCGGACAGGGGTCTATGGCTACACCTTC
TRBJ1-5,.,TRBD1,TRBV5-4,CASSENRGPNQPQHF,TGTGCCAGCAGCGAAAACAGGGGGCCGAATCAGCCCCAGCATTTT
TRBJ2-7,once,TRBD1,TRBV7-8,CASSLGPRQGPFYEQYF,TGTGCCAGCAGCTTGGGGCCCAGACAGGGACCCTTCTACGAGCAGTACTTC
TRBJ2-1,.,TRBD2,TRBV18,CASSLLADNEQFF,TGTGCCAGCTCACTGCTAGCGGACAATGAGCAGTTCTTC
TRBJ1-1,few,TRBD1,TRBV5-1,CASCTDRDTEAFF,TGCGCCAGCTGTACAGACAGGGATACTGAAGCTTTCTTT
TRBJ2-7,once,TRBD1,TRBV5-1,CASSLGGDSNEQYF,TGCGCCAGCAGCTTGGGTGGGGACAGCAACGAGCAGTACTTC
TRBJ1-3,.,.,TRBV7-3,CASSLNSGNTIYF,TGTGCCAGCAGCTTAAACTCTGGAAACACCATATATTTT
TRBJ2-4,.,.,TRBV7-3,CASTPYEKNIQYF,TGTGCCAGCACCCCATATGAAAAAAACATTCAGTACTTC
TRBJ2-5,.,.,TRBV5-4,CASSQKQGYQETQYF,TGTGCCAGCAGCCAAAAACAGGGTTACCAAGAGACCCAGTACTTC
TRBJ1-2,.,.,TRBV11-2,CASSSHRENGYTF,TGTGCCAGCAGCTCCCATCGGGAAAATGGCTACACCTTC
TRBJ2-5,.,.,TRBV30,CASDGLETQYF,TGTGCCTCCGATGGCTTGGAGACCCAGTACTTC
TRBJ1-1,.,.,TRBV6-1,CATPGRDTEAFF,TGTGCCACCCCGGGACGAGATACTGAAGCTTTCTTT
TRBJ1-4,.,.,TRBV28,CASTRKAAPGKLFF,TGTGCCAGCACCCGGAAGGCAGCTCCTGGGAAACTGTTTTTT
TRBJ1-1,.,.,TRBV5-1,CASSLAGLRNTEAFF,TGCGCCAGCAGCTTGGCGGGACTTCGGAACACTGAAGCTTTCTTT
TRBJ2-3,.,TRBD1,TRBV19,CATRQGATDTQYF,TGTGCCACCCGACAGGGGGCCACAGATACGCAGTATTTT
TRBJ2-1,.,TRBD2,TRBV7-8,CASSLVLAGGNEQFF,TGTGCCAGCAGCTTAGTCCTAGCGGGAGGGAATGAGCAGTTCTTC
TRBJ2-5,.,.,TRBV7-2,CASSFPELFETQYF,TGTGCCAGCAGCTTTCCAGAACTGTTCGAGACCCAGTACTTC
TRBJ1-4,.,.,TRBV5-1,CASNQDGNEKLFF,TGCGCCAGCAACCAAGACGGTAATGAAAAACTGTTTTTT
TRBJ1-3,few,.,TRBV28,CASTSGNTIYF,TGTGCCAGCACCTCTGGAAACACCATATATTTT
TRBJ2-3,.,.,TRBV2,CASRVASGTDTQYF,TGTGCCAGCAGAGTAGCGAGTGGCACAGATACGCAGTATTTT